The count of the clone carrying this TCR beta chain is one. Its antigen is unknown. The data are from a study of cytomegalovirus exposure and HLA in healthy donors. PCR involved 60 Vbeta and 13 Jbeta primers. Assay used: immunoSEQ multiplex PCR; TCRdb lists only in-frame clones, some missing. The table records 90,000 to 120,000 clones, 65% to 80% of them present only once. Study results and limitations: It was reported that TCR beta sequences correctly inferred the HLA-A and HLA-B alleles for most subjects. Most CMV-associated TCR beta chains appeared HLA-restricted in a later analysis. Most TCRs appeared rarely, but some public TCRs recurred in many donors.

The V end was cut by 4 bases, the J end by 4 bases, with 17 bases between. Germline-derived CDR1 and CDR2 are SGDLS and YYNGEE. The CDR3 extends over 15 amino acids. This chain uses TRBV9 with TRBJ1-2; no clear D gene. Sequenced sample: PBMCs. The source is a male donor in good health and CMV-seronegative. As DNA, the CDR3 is TGTGCCAGCAGCAACCCCCCGGAGACCTTCTATGGCTACACCTTC. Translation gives CASSNPPETFYGYTF.